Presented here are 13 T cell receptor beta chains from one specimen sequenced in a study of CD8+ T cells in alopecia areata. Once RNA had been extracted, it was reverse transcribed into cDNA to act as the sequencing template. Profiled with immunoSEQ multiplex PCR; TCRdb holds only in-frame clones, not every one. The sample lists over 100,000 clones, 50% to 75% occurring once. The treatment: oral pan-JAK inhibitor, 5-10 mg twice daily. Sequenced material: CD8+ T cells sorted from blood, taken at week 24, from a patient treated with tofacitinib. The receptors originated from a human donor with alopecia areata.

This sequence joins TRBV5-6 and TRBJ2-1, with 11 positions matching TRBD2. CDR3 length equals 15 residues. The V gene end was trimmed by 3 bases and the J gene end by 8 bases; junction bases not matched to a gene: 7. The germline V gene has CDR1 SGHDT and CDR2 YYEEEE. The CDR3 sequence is CASSSTSGIPDEQFF. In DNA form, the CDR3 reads TGTGCCAGCAGCTCGACTAGCGGGATCCCCGATGAGCAGTTCTTC.

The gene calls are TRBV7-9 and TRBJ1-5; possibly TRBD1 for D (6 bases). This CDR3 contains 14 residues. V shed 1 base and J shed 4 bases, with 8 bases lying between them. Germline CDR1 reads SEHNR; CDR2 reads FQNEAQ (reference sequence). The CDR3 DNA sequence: TGTGCCAGCAGCTTAGGGGGGCGTAATCAGCCCCAGCATTTT. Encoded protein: CASSLGGRNQPQHF.

The CDR3 protein is CASGLDIVAGPSEAFF. The CDR3 DNA sequence: TGTGCTAGTGGTTTGGACATTGTAGCAGGGCCTTCTGAAGCTTTCTTT. This sequence joins TRBV12-5 and TRBJ1-1, with D tentatively TRBD1 (5 bases). Trimming cost V 1 base and J 6 bases, with 18 bases left between them. This CDR3 region has 16 residues. CDR1 is LGHNT, CDR2 FRNRAP, per germline.

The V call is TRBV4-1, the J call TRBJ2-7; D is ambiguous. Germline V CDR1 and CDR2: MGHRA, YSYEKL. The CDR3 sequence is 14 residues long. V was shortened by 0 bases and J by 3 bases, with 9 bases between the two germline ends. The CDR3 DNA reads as TGCGCCAGCAGCCAAGATGCCGGGTTCTACGAGCAGTACTTC. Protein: CASSQDAGFYEQYF.

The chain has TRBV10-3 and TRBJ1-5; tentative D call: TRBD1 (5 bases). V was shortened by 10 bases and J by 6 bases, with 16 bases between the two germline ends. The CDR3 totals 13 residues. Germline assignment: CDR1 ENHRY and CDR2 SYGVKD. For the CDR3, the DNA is TGTGCCACCCGGACAATTGGGCGTCAGCCCCAGCATTTT. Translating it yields CATRTIGRQPQHF.

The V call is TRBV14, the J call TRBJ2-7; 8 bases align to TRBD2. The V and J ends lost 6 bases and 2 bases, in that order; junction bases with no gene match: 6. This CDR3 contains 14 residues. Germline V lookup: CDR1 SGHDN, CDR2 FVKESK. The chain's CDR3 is CASSPYGGAYEQYF. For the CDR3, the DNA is TGTGCCAGCAGTCCCTACGGGGGGGCCTACGAGCAGTACTTC.

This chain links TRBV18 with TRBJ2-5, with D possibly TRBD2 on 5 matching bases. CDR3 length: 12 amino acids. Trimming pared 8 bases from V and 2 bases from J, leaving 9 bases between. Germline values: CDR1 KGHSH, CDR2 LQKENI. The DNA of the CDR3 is TGTGCCAGCCAAGCGGAGCAAGAGACCCAGTACTTC. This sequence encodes CASQAEQETQYF. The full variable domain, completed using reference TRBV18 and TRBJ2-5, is NAGVMQNPRHLVRRRGQEARLRCSPMKGHSHVYWYRQLPEEGLKFMVYLQKENIIDESGMPKERFSAEFPKEGPSILRIQQVVRGDSAAYFCASQAEQETQYFGPGTRLLVL.

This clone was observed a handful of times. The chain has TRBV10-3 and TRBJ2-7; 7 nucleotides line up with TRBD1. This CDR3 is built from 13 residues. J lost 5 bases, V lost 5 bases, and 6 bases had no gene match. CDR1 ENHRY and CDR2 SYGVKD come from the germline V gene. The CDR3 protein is CAISSVDRDEQYF. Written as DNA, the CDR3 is TGTGCCATCAGTTCAGTAGACAGGGACGAGCAGTACTTC.

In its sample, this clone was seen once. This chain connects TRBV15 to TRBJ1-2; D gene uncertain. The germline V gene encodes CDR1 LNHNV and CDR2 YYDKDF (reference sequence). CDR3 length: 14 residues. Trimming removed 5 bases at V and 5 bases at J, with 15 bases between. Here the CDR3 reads CATSLRAVGYGYTF. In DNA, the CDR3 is TGTGCCACCAGCCTCCGGGCGGTGGGGTATGGCTACACCTTC.

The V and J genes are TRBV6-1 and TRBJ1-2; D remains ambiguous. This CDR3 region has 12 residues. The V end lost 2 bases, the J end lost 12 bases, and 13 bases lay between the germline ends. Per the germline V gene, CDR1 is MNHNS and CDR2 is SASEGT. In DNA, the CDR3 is TGTGCCAGCAGTGAACGGGCAGTGCGAGACACCTTC. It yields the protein CASSERAVRDTF.

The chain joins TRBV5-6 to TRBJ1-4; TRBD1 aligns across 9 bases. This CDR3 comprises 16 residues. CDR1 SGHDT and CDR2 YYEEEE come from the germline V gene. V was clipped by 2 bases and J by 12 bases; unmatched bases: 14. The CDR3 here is CASSFSLQGARRELFF. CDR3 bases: TGTGCCAGCAGCTTCTCCCTACAGGGGGCGAGGCGTGAACTGTTTTTT.

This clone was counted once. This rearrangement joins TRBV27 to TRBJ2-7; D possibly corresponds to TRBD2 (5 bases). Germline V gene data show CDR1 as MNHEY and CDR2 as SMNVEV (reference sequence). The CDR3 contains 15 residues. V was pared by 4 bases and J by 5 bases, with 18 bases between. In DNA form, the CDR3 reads TGTGCCAGCAGTTCATGGAGGCCGGGGTTGGACGAGCAGTACTTC. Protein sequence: CASSSWRPGLDEQYF.

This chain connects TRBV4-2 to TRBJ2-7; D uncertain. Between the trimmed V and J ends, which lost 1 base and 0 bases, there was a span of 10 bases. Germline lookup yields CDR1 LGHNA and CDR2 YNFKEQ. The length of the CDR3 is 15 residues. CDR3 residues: CASSQGAESSYEQYF. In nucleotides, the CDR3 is TGTGCCAGCAGCCAAGGGGCAGAAAGCTCCTACGAGCAGTACTTC.